The sequence of this T cell receptor (beta chain) was determined in a study of identifying expanded T cells in peripheral blood. This CDR3 has 17 amino acids. Germline V gene data show CDR1 as LGHNA and CDR2 as YSLEER. V lost 1 base, J lost 4 bases, and 19 bases lay in between. TCRdb's table, derived via immunoSEQ multiplex PCR, lists solely in-frame clones and lacks some. The sample carries approximately 120,000 clones, less than 90% recorded once. The chain links TRBV4-3 to TRBJ2-5; possibly TRBD1 for D (6 bases). The sequenced material came from blood. This TCR was sampled from a person aged 18 to 75 in good health. The CDR3 here is CASSQGSYRDKGETQYF. The CDR3 DNA reads TGCGCCAGCAGCCAAGGAAGTTACAGGGATAAGGGAGAGACCCAGTACTTC.